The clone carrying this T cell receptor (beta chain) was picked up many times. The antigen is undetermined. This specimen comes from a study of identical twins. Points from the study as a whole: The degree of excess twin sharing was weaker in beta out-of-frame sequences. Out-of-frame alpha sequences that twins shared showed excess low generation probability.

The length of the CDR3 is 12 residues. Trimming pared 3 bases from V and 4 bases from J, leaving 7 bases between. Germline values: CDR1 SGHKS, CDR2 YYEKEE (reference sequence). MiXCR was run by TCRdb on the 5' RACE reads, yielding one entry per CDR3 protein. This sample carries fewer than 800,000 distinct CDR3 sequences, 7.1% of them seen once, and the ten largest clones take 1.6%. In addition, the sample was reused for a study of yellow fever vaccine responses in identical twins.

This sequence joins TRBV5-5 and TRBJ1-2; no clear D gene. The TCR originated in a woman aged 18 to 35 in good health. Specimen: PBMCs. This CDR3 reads CASSSRGYGYTF. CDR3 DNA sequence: TGTGCCAGCAGCTCTCGGGGCTATGGCTACACCTTC. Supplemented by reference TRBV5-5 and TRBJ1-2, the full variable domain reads DAGVTQSPTHLIKTRGQQVTLRCSPISGHKSVSWYQQVLGQGPQFIFQYYEKEERGRGNFPDRFSARQFPNYSSELNVNALLLGDSALYLCASSSRGYGYTFGSGTRLTVV.